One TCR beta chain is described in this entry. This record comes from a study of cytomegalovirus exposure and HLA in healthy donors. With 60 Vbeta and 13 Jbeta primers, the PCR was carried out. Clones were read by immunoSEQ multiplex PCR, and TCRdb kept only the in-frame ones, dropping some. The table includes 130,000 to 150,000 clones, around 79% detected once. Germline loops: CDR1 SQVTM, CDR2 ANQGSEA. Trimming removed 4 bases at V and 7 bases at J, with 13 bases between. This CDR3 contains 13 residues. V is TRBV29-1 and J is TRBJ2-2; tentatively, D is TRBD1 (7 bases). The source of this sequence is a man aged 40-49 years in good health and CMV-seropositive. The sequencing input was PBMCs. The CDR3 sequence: CSVGRGVVGELFF. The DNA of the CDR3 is TGCAGCGTTGGCAGGGGGGTCGTCGGGGAGCTGTTTTTT.